The source of this TCR beta chain is a study of cytomegalovirus exposure and HLA in healthy donors (dated by TCRdb to the late 2010s). In the study overall: An earlier analysis of approximately 590 of the donors reported 250 to 350 Gb of sequence data and about 100 million unique TCR beta sequences from about 179 million T cells. Alongside the repertoire data, information on donor age, sex, ethnicity and CMV serostatus was compiled. Besides the first cohort of roughly 640 subjects, a separate validation cohort made up of roughly 130 different subjects was used. Several DR-DQ haplotypes were treated as single units for association and clustering because of strong linkage in the cohort. All discovery cohort repertoires had been generated using a single sequencing platform. To study patterns of TCR occurrence, a later analysis re-analyzed previously published TCR beta repertoires from 700 or so donors and added high-resolution HLA genotyping. Using immunosequencing, the study profiled T cell repertoires from fewer than 700 subjects and related those repertoires to cytomegalovirus serostatus. In an earlier analysis of several hundred of the donors, high-throughput TCR beta sequencing was used to judge whether each TCR beta V gene segment behaved as functional or pseudogenic. Class I and class II HLA loci were covered by the typing at four-digit resolution. A later genetic analysis took genome-wide SNP genotypes for about 55% of the 666 donors and used that subset as a discovery cohort. Of the roughly 420 genotyped donors, approximately 81% were placed in the genetic ancestry cluster associated with self-reported Caucasian donors. Typing coverage varied by locus: about 620-630 donors for A, B, C, DRB1 and DQB1; approximately 500 for DQA1; over 600 for DPA1; roughly 470 for DPB1. Rather than drawing on any new phenotypic data, the later analysis identified candidate immune exposures from TCR beta sequences and the way those sequences occurred across donors. The study was designed to test whether signatures of past pathogen exposure could be identified by cataloging public T cell receptors. Among under 450 genotyped donors of the cohort, an average of approximately 240,000 unique TCR beta nucleotide sequences were sequenced per donor, 15% to 20% of them non-productive. To predict cytomegalovirus infection status, the study combined high-throughput TCR immunosequencing, statistical association of individual TCRs with disease status, and machine learning. An early release that covered roughly 600 HLA-typed donors contained around 300 gigabases of sequencing data and tens of millions of unique TCR sequences.

As for this clone: It lacks a known antigen. Qualities for individual bases were not recorded, and no much larger clone is one base off.

Points the paper makes about the study in general: According to a later analysis, TCR association rates differed among HLA loci, with DRB1 alleles showing the most associated TCRs and HLA-C alleles showing the fewest. A further reported finding was that TCR beta sequences accurately predicted the HLA-A and HLA-B alleles for most subjects in the first cohort. It was suggested by the authors that the approach could potentially be generalized to other disease states and immunological phenotypes. The classifier was reported to diagnose cytomegalovirus status with high specificity and sensitivity in both the original and validation cohorts. In a later analysis, several top co-occurrence clusters were reported to appear linked to parvovirus B19, influenza, CMV and Epstein-Barr virus. In a later analysis, most CMV-associated TCR beta chains were found to appear HLA-restricted, with HLA associations seemingly driven largely by CMV exposure. The only immune exposure information available for the cohort was CMV serostatus. Sequencing depth was assumed to be roughly uniform across donors in the presence/absence analyses, though that assumption may not hold. Most TCR sequences were seen in very few donors, while some public TCRs were found in many individuals. V-gene and J-gene trimming of TCR beta chains was associated with a missense DCLRE1C variant in a later genetic analysis, and the association was replicated in an independent cohort. HLA typing was unavailable for some donors at each locus, so association tests used only the typed subset. A cluster of highly shared sequence variants was judged likely to be a technical artifact of the sequencing pipeline. Linkage disequilibrium might explain the correlated functional status among segregating V segments, but an unknown experimental factor could not be ruled out. An earlier analysis of approximately 540 of the donors showed that most TCR beta V segments appeared in productive rearrangements either about 87% or about 30% of the time, which broadly matched IMGT annotations. A few of the identified cytomegalovirus-associated TCR beta chains were confirmed in vitro to be specific for cytomegalovirus antigens. In this cohort, only TCR beta chains were sequenced, and detectable features were limited by the absence of alpha or paired-chain data. The study listed 150 to 200 TCR beta chains as associated with cytomegalovirus. According to a later genetic analysis, donors in an Asian-associated ancestry cluster had fewer N-insertions in productive TCRs than the approximately 670-donor mean. A later analysis associated 16,951 TCR beta sequences with specific HLA alleles at a false discovery rate of 0.05. Because counts were too low, roughly 18 rarely observed V segments, including chromosome 9 orphons, were left out of the earlier analysis of about 620 of the donors. Because the 87-base-pair reads could not distinguish some IMGT-functional V segments, including TRBV6-2 and TRBV6-3, those segments were excluded. A later analysis found that HLA-associated TCR beta chains were more clonally expanded and had lower generation probabilities than equally common non-associated chains. Assigning TCR associations to individual alleles was difficult when HLA alleles, especially DR and DQ, strongly co-occurred.

The cohort comprised 710 or so healthy bone marrow donors. All cohort members were sampled while nominally healthy, although unrecorded immune exposures were likely present. The donor tested CMV seropositive, placing the donor among the roughly 300 seropositive members of the cohort. A peripheral blood sample was provided by each donor, and peripheral blood mononuclear cells were used for TCR beta sequencing. The Qiagen DNeasy Blood Extraction Kit was used to extract genomic DNA from the blood cell samples. Inclusive of the bounding cysteine and phenylalanine, the CDR3 is 15 residues long. Solely the CDR3 DNA is kept, with 45 bases framed from the first base. Via the germline V gene, CDR1 is SGHNT and CDR2 YENEEA. Trimming leaves V shorter by 4 bases and J shorter by 3 bases, with the junction holding 4 bases beyond the gene matches. The library came from the immunoSEQ multiplex PCR assay. A mixture of 60 forward primers for TCR Vbeta segments and 13 reverse primers for TCR Jbeta segments was used in the multiplex PCR. The CDR3 region of rearranged TCR beta genes was amplified from genomic DNA by a multiplex PCR assay. Amplified TCR beta libraries were sequenced as 87-base-pair reads on the Illumina HiSeq System. Under the source paper's analysis protocol: A later analysis counted some 80 million unique TCR beta chains across the 666 repertoires, and some 12 million of these chains were shared by at least two donors. A nearest-neighbor algorithm error-corrected the raw reads and collapsed the reads into unique sequences, merging closely related sequences to remove PCR and sequencing errors. CDR3 sequences were aligned to IMGT reference sequences to assign V, D and J gene segments. For a sequence to be retained, a match of at least six nucleotides was required to both a V gene segment and a J gene segment. Rearrangements were classified as productive when the CDR3 lacked stop codons and remained in frame with V and J, and all other rearrangements were classified as non-productive. Following IMGT convention, CDR3 was defined as the stretch from the second conserved V-encoded cysteine up to the conserved J-encoded phenylalanine. The earlier analysis of fewer than 700 of the donors excluded sequences that lacked an unambiguous match to a single V gene segment. In an earlier analysis of several hundred of the donors, V segments were called functional above 56.7% productive rearrangements and were called segregating when the between-donor standard deviation exceeded 5%. To diagnose cytomegalovirus status from the catalog of TCR beta chain sequences, a statistical classification framework was built. A later analysis assigned V and J genes by comparing TCR nucleotide sequences with IMGT/GENE-DB human TR gene sequences. The TCRdist pipeline was used in a later analysis to assign CDR3 sequences and most-parsimonious VDJ recombination scenarios. A later analysis defined each TCR beta chain by its CDR3 amino acid sequence plus V-gene family, and excluded reads lacking a unique V-gene family. As a way to deal with suspected cross-contamination and a sequencing artifact, a later analysis dropped under 600 nucleotide sequences that were highly shared and had low generation probability. In a later analysis, a clonal expansion index was calculated for each public chain from normalized within-repertoire ranks of inferred template counts. Generation probabilities in a later analysis came from a VDJ recombination model fitted to out-of-frame rearrangements, and those results were checked against IGoR. In a later analysis, hypergeometric tests were used to score TCR-TCR, TCR-HLA and TCR-CMV co-occurrence, with a repertoire-size bias correction applied to TCR pairs. False discovery rates were estimated in a later analysis by permuting HLA or CMV assignments 20 times. In a later analysis, co-occurring TCRs were grouped using DBSCAN, with TCRdist sequence similarity added in when clustering inside HLA-allele-positive subsets. Repertoires with fewer than 30,000 or more than 120,000 public chains, plus five repertoires with anomalous nucleotide sharing, were excluded from co-occurrence clustering. As stored in TCRdb, this immuneACCESS dataset retains in-frame rearrangements with V and J assigned. A fraction of the clones does not appear; measured against another copy, unresolved V genes explain less than half of the discrepancy, and the remainder lacks a known reason. V and J calls and clone size come straight from that table; D and trimming were deduced from the DNA. This sample is represented by some 150,000 clones; around 83% of them were singletons. The ten largest make up about 3.8% of the sample.

The receptor's source is a man aged 35 to 55 in good health and CMV-seropositive. This receptor chain uses TRBV11-3 and TRBJ2-3, and 10 junction bases match TRBD1. What was sequenced was PBMCs. The DNA sequence is given as TGTGCCAGCAGCTCCGGGACAGGGGTAACAGATACGCAGTATTTT. Its translation is CASSSGTGVTDTQYF.